These T cell receptor beta chains were read from a single sample in a study of cytotoxic CD8 clonotypes in ibrutinib-treated CLL. This table comes from immunoSEQ multiplex PCR, and its TCRdb copy is limited to in-frame clones, with some not included. In the table there are 200,000 to 250,000 clones, just over 70% of which are singletons. The material was PBMCs, obtained after 12 months of ibrutinib treatment. The receptors originated from a human donor with chronic lymphocytic leukemia. Each CDR3 is given with its conserved first and last residue. A row's size may be missing; if present it is once, few, many or a size class.

V gene,clone size,CDR3 length,CDR3 protein
TRBV6-1,NA,14,CASRTWDRRTEAFF
TRBV14,once,15,CASSQDLIAGDGYTF
TRBV19,NA,16,CASSISSRREAYEQYF
TRBV29-1,NA,10,CSALDYGYTF
TRBV2,NA,15,CASSSIAGHYNEQFF
TRBV7-9,NA,13,CASSSGLAPPLFF
TRBV7-3,NA,16,CASSHPSGSGNSPLHF
TRBV9,once,17,CASSAGVLNVRDYGYTF
TRBV4-3,NA,13,CASSHDRADEQYF
TRBV27,few,16,CASSLIRGDGAYEQYF
TRBV6-4,NA,13,CASSDQIADTQYF
TRBV12-5,few,16,CASGRGLAGVVAEQFF
TRBV5-6,NA,17,CASSLWTGTLGANVLTF
TRBV19,few,14,CASSLGKGRYGYTF
TRBV7-8,NA,16,CASSLAPGGGQETQYF
TRBV19,NA,14,CASSMTSPGTEAFF